Here is one T cell receptor (beta chain) with its context. The data stem from a study of blood T cell repertoires in COVID-19. Study context: PBMCs, B-cell-depleted T cells, or T cells provided the cDNA or gDNA that made up the material.

Germline CDR1 and CDR2: MNHEY and SVGAGI. The CDR3 is 16 amino acids. Trimming at V came to 2 bases and at J to 7 bases, leaving 7 bases not matched to a gene. Study processing details: Reference gene primers were amplified, and this amplification served to estimate nucleated cell counts. Sequencing was performed with immunoSEQ multiplex PCR; in TCRdb, only in-frame clones are kept and a portion is missing. D and trimming come from the DNA, and the V and J calls and clone size come from that table. The repertoire holds under 150,000 clones, with about 85% as singletons. Sequencing was performed on peripheral blood. The source of this sequence is a man between 35 and 55 years old with active or convalescent COVID-19. This chain joins TRBV6-5 and TRBJ1-6; 8 bases align to TRBD1. The CDR3 region is CASSYPTGTGNSPLHF. The CDR3 DNA sequence: TGTGCCAGCAGTTACCCAACCGGGACAGGAAATTCACCCCTCCACTTT.